A single sample is the source of the 13 T cell receptor beta chains below, sequenced in a study of blood T cell repertoires in COVID-19. Measured with immunoSEQ multiplex PCR; TCRdb has only the in-frame clones, and not every one. The sample has roughly 300,000 clones, around 90% seen once. Source material: PBMCs or T cells enriched from blood (not recorded which). The receptors were gathered from a woman in her twenties or thirties who had recovered from COVID-19.

The V call is TRBV29-1, the J call TRBJ2-1; 7 bases map to TRBD2. This CDR3 is built from 13 residues. The V and J ends lost 4 bases and 8 bases, in that order; junction bases with no gene match: 8. Per germline, CDR1 SQVTM and CDR2 ANQGSEA. CDR3 nucleotides: TGCAGCGTTGGGCGGGTCCGGGAGGATGAGCAGTTCTTC. Amino acid sequence: CSVGRVREDEQFF.

The chain is built from TRBV21-1 and TRBJ1-2; the D call TRBD1 from the table was never checked on the DNA. TRBV21-1 is flagged as a pseudogene. The CDR3 contains 14 residues. CDR3 in amino acids: CASSKTGNRDGYTF. In DNA, the CDR3 is TGTGCCAGCAGCAAGACAGGGAACCGGGATGGCTACACCTTC.

The rearrangement uses TRBV7-2 and TRBJ1-3; D unclear. Trimming shortened V by 5 bases and J by 0 bases, and 8 bases separated the two germline ends. Germline V gives CDR1 SGHTA, CDR2 FQGNSA. The CDR3 is 14 residues long. For the CDR3, the DNA is TGTGCCAGCAGCCAACTTCGCTCTGGAAACACCATATATTTT. Translation: CASSQLRSGNTIYF.

This chain uses TRBV7-2 with TRBJ2-1, with 9 positions matching TRBD2. Germline V gene data show CDR1 as SGHTA and CDR2 as FQGNSA. The J segment lost 6 bases and the V segment lost 1 base, leaving 4 bases of the junction unmatched. This CDR3 has 15 amino acids. In DNA form, the CDR3 reads TGTGCCAGCAGCTTAGGGGGACTAGCCCGCAATGAGCAGTTCTTC. This translates into CASSLGGLARNEQFF.

The V and J genes are TRBV24-1 and TRBJ1-3; 7 bases match TRBD1. The V gene's germline CDR1 is KGHDR and CDR2 SFDVKD. Germline trimming cut 0 bases from V and 0 bases from J; bases unmatched to any gene: 7. This CDR3 spans 18 amino acids. The CDR3 here is CATSDLYRGYFSGNTIYF. The CDR3 DNA sequence: TGTGCCACCAGTGATTTGTACAGGGGATATTTCTCTGGAAACACCATATATTTT.

The chain combines TRBV24-1 with TRBJ2-5, with D possibly being TRBD1 (5 bases). Per the germline V gene, CDR1 is KGHDR and CDR2 is SFDVKD. V was trimmed by 0 bases and J by 4 bases, leaving 14 bases between them. The CDR3 runs to 16 residues. CDR3 sequence: CATSDLGQGISETQYF. Here the CDR3 DNA reads TGTGCCACCAGTGATTTGGGGCAGGGAATCTCAGAGACCCAGTACTTC.

The V and J genes are TRBV27 and TRBJ2-1; no definite D call. V was pared by 3 bases and J by 8 bases, with 8 bases between. CDR1 and CDR2 from the germline V gene are MNHEY and SMNVEV (reference sequence). This CDR3 region has 12 residues. In DNA, the CDR3 is TGTGCCAGCAGTTTGAGTCGTGATGAGCAGTTCTTC. Encoded protein: CASSLSRDEQFF.

The rearrangement links TRBV2 to TRBJ1-2; D is ambiguous. The CDR3 is made up of 13 amino acids. In germline, CDR1 is SNHLY, CDR2 FYNNEI. V dropped 1 base and J dropped 8 bases, with 11 bases sitting between them. CDR3 in amino acids: CASSEGGVGGYTF. As DNA, the CDR3 is TGTGCCAGCAGTGAAGGCGGGGTGGGCGGCTACACCTTC. The entire variable domain, with the rest obtained from reference TRBV2 and TRBJ1-2, is as follows: EPEVTQTPSHQVTQMGQEVILRCVPISNHLYFYWYRQILGQKVEFLVSFYNNEISEKSEIFDDQFSVERPDGSNFTLKIRSTKLEDSAMYFCASSEGGVGGYTFGSGTRLTVV.

V usage is TRBV19 and J usage is TRBJ1-5; 9 bases fit TRBD1. Trimming took 3 bases from V and 1 from J; bases not matched to a gene: 10. The CDR3 length is 18 residues. Germline V CDR1 and CDR2: LNHDA, SQIVND (reference sequence). The CDR3: CASSITGGAGGSNQPQHF. DNA for the CDR3: TGTGCCAGTAGTATCACAGGGGGCGCGGGGGGCAGCAATCAGCCCCAGCATTTT.

This rearrangement joins TRBV7-9 to TRBJ1-4; 7 bases fit TRBD1. This CDR3 has 16 residues. Trimming at V came to 2 bases and at J to 5 bases, leaving 8 bases not matched to a gene. The V gene's germline CDR1 is SEHNR and CDR2 FQNEAQ (reference sequence). In nucleotides, the CDR3 is TGTGCCAGCAGCTTAAAGTTCGGACAGGAGAATGAAAAACTGTTTTTT. Translation gives CASSLKFGQENEKLFF.

This clone has only one observation. The rearrangement links TRBV28 to TRBJ2-6; D not certain. Trimming stripped 5 bases from V and 0 bases from J, with 8 bases between. This CDR3 contains 15 residues. Germline assignment: CDR1 MDHEN and CDR2 SYDVKM. For the CDR3, the DNA is TGTGCCAGCAGTAAGACATCCTCTGGGGCCAACGTCCTGACTTTC. It encodes CASSKTSSGANVLTF.

V is TRBV11-2 and J is TRBJ1-6; TRBD1 is a possible D gene (5 bases). The CDR3 is 14 amino acids. CDR1 and CDR2 from the germline V gene are SGHAT and FQNNGV. V shed 4 bases and J shed 11 bases, with 15 bases lying between them. This chain's CDR3 is CASSSLGGFTPLHF. CDR3 sequence (DNA): TGTGCCAGCAGCTCACTCGGGGGATTCACACCCCTCCACTTT.

The rearrangement joins TRBV10-2 to TRBJ1-5, with D uncertain. CDR3 length equals 13 residues. In germline, CDR1 is WSHSY, CDR2 SAAADI. Trimming pared 4 bases from V and 4 bases from J, leaving 8 bases between. The CDR3 nucleotides are TGCGCCAGCAGTGTGGGAGGGAATCAGCCCCAGCATTTT. It translates to CASSVGGNQPQHF.